The TCR beta chain under discussion was sequenced for a study of blood T cell repertoires in COVID-19 (dated by TCRdb to about 2020). Study-level background: The collaborator samples originated in the United States, Italy and Spain and spanned the acute and convalescent phases of COVID-19. The repertoires were released in a freely available public database intended as a resource for research on the immune response to SARS-CoV-2. The dataset comprised deeply sampled blood TCRbeta repertoires from subjects exposed to, actively infected with, or recovered from COVID-19. The prospective study material was composed of cDNA or gDNA derived from T cells, B-cell-depleted T cells, or PBMCs. Samples came from the ongoing ImmuneRACE study (first 160 participants) plus 1,254 subjects from 6 global collaborators. Where available, HLA class I and class II types were obtained from metadata supplied by the sample provider rather than from assay-based typing. Nearly every sample came with metadata listing a de-identified subject ID, COVID-19 status, age in years and sex. What the authors observed across the whole study: The quantity of clinical and demographic metadata differed by source and by participant and was supplied without curation.

The immunoSEQ Assay, a bias-controlled multiplex PCR, was used to amplify TCRbeta CDR3 regions from genomic DNA. The authors processed their data as follows. Nucleated cell counts per sample were estimated from amplification of reference gene primers within the assay. To quantify the absolute abundance of each unique TCRbeta CDR3 rearrangement, sequence reads were collapsed and filtered. For each sample, productive Simpson clonality was calculated as the square root of Simpson's diversity index over productive rearrangements. This immuneACCESS table, as held by TCRdb, lists in-frame sequences with V and J called but not all clones. Of the missing ones, under half trace to an unresolved V gene in checked studies; the others have no known cause. V and J calls and clone size are copied from that table; D and trimming were computed from the DNA. The sample yields 100,000 to 150,000 clones; about 89% were counted once. The ten largest account for about an eighth of the sample.

One collaborating source in Seattle enrolled patients during active infection and followed them longitudinally through the course of disease. Each collaborating institution followed its own protocols to collect whole blood in K2EDTA tubes. For TCRbeta analysis, collaborators shipped samples in one of three forms: frozen whole blood, isolated PBMCs, or DNA extracted from either of those sample types. As regards this clone: This clone's antigen is unknown. Nothing much larger sits one base from this clone, and base qualities are not available.

Sequencing was performed on peripheral blood. The sequence came from a woman in her 70s with COVID-19, enrolled during active disease.

The CDR3 protein is CAISGRSGAGEETQYF. The nucleotides read TGTGCCATCAGTGGTCGAAGCGGGGCGGGAGAAGAGACCCAGTACTTC. The sequence is built from TRBV10-3 and TRBJ2-5; a stretch of 7 junction bases matches TRBD2. From the germline V gene, CDR1 is ENHRY and CDR2 is SYGVKD. The CDR3 sequence holds 16 residues, the cysteine and phenylalanine included. The read is trimmed to its CDR3 DNA, 48 bases read in frame from base 1. Ends trimmed: V by 4 bases, J by 3 bases; bases unmatched to a gene: 11.